These 31 T cell receptor beta chains were all obtained from the same sample, sequenced in a study of shared clonotypes between healthy human individuals (dated by TCRdb to between 2020 and 2021). Libraries came from the immunoSEQ multiplex PCR assay. Here the immuneACCESS table is served through TCRdb, limited to in-frame sequences with V and J called. Missing clones are a known gap in these copies; in checked studies unresolved V genes cover under half, and the rest lacks a known reason. The sample yields millions of clones; more than 80% were counted once. The ten largest account for about 0.37% of the sample. The sequencing input was naive CD4+ T cells from PBMCs. The sample's cell subset or site label is to be understood as: CD45RA+ positively selected. All receptors derive from a man aged 18 to 35 in good health. Some clones in this sample may be carry-over from other donors' samples.

The chain has TRBV27 and TRBJ2-7; D ambiguous. From germline, CDR1 is MNHEY and CDR2 SMNVEV (reference sequence). The CDR3 consists of 13 residues. Trimming took off 5 bases at V and 2 bases at J, with 10 bases between the two ends. The CDR3 nucleotides are TGTGCCAGCAGTCCCTCATACACCTACGAGCAGTACTTC. Its translation: CASSPSYTYEQYF.

V usage is TRBV4-3 and J usage is TRBJ2-4; the match to TRBD1 covers 9 bases. Per the germline V gene, CDR1 is LGHNA and CDR2 is YSLEER. CDR3 length equals 21 residues. The V segment lost 0 bases and the J segment 1 base; nucleotides outside the gene matches: 16. This chain's CDR3 is CASSQEPWGQGLVGAKNIQYF. The CDR3 DNA reads as TGCGCCAGCAGCCAAGAACCATGGGGACAGGGCTTGGTGGGGGCCAAAAACATTCAGTACTTC.

J is TRBJ1-3 and V is TRBV6-5; 9 nucleotides agree with TRBD1. In germline, CDR1 is MNHEY, CDR2 SVGAGI. CDR3 length equals 15 residues. After removal of 6 bases from V and 2 bases from J, the junction contained 5 bases not matched to a gene. The CDR3 region has the DNA TGTGCCAGCAGCTACAGGGGGCTCCCTGGAAACACCATATATTTT. This encodes CASSYRGLPGNTIYF.

V gene TRBV30 combines with J gene TRBJ1-2, with no clear D. Trimming removed 2 bases from V and 2 bases from J, with 6 bases in between. The germline gives CDR1 GTSNPN, CDR2 SVGIG (reference sequence). The CDR3 extends over 12 amino acids. The CDR3, as DNA: TGTGCCTGGAGTATCAGCAACTATGGCTACACCTTC. It is translated as CAWSISNYGYTF.

The V and J genes are TRBV28 and TRBJ1-2; possible D gene TRBD1, 6 bases. Trimming removed 6 bases from V and 1 base from J, with 15 bases in between. CDR3 length: 15 residues. In germline, CDR1 is MDHEN, CDR2 SYDVKM. The CDR3 here is CASRGPGHNNYGYTF. CDR3 nucleotides: TGTGCCAGCAGGGGGCCGGGACACAATAACTATGGCTACACCTTC.

This clone appeared a few times. V usage is TRBV10-3 and J usage is TRBJ2-2; D gene ambiguous. Trimming pared 6 bases from V and 1 base from J, leaving 3 bases between. This CDR3 is 12 amino acids long. CDR1 and CDR2 (germline): ENHRY, SYGVKD. CDR3 amino acids: CAIRENTGELFF. For the CDR3, the DNA is TGTGCCATCAGGGAGAACACCGGGGAGCTGTTTTTT.

DNA for the CDR3: TGTGCCAGCCGGAAGCGGGATAGTAACACCGGGGAGCTGTTTTTT. This translates into CASRKRDSNTGELFF. This rearrangement joins TRBV21-1 to TRBJ2-2; TRBD2, the table's D call, was not compared with the DNA. TRBV21-1 is termed a pseudogene. The CDR3 spans 15 residues.

The V gene is TRBV7-2, the J gene TRBJ2-1; 9 bases map to TRBD2. Germline V gives CDR1 SGHTA, CDR2 FQGNSA. V trimming: 5 bases; J trimming: 2 bases; junction bases outside the gene matches: 4. The CDR3 spans 15 residues. The CDR3 nucleotides are TGTGCCAGCAGCCGAATAGCGGGAGCCTACAATGAGCAGTTCTTC. It encodes CASSRIAGAYNEQFF.

The chain links TRBV27 to TRBJ2-2; 7 positions agree with TRBD2. Germline V gene data show CDR1 as MNHEY and CDR2 as SMNVEV (reference sequence). Germline trimming cut 5 bases from V and 6 bases from J; bases unmatched to any gene: 12. The CDR3 has 16 residues. The chain's CDR3 is CASSPLAGEKAGELFF. In DNA form, the CDR3 reads TGTGCCAGCAGTCCCCTGGCGGGAGAAAAAGCCGGGGAGCTGTTTTTT.

The chain is built from TRBV29-1 and TRBJ1-1, with a tentative D call TRBD1 (5 bases). The length of the CDR3 is 13 residues. Germline assignment: CDR1 SQVTM and CDR2 ANQGSEA. Trimming stripped 5 bases from V and 1 base from J, with 11 bases between. In DNA form, the CDR3 reads TGCAGCGTTCCGACAGTAACGAACACTGAAGCTTTCTTT. This codes for CSVPTVTNTEAFF.

V and J are TRBV7-8 and TRBJ1-1, with TRBD1 matching 7 bases. CDR3 length: 20 residues. Germline trimming cut 2 bases from V and 1 base from J; bases unmatched to any gene: 19. The germline V gene has CDR1 SGHVS and CDR2 FQNEAQ. The CDR3 bases are TGTGCCAGCAGCTTATTTTTCGGGTTGAGGACAGGTAATCCGAACACTGAAGCTTTCTTT. The encoded protein is CASSLFFGLRTGNPNTEAFF.

DNA for the CDR3: TGTGCCACCAGCAGAGGTCTAGCGGGAATCAATGAGCAGTTCTTC. Protein sequence: CATSRGLAGINEQFF. V gene TRBV15 combines with J gene TRBJ2-1; 9 bases line up with TRBD2. The trim removed 1 base at V and 6 bases at J, leaving 4 bases unmatched. Germline lookup yields CDR1 LNHNV and CDR2 YYDKDF (reference sequence). This CDR3 region has 15 residues.

The chain carries TRBV4-3 and TRBJ1-4, with TRBD1 matching 7 bases. Germline CDR1 LGHNA, CDR2 YSLEER. This CDR3 has 16 residues. The junction had 6 bases not matched to a gene; V was cut back by 1 base and J by 4 bases. The CDR3 spells CASSQAAGTDNEKLFF. CDR3 nucleotide sequence: TGCGCCAGCAGCCAAGCAGCCGGGACAGATAATGAAAAACTGTTTTTT.

Of note for this clone: Other nucleotide sequences from this sample produce the same CDR3. The V and J genes are TRBV5-1 and TRBJ2-1, with 13 bases fitting TRBD2. From germline, CDR1 is SGHRS and CDR2 YFSETQ. The V segment lost 3 bases and the J segment 6 bases; nucleotides outside the gene matches: 6. The CDR3 loop spans 16 amino acids. The CDR3 DNA is TGCGCCAGCAGCTCCGGACTAGCGGGAGTTGGCAATGAGCAGTTCTTC. It translates to CASSSGLAGVGNEQFF.

This CDR3 reads CASSIGVAEETQYF. The DNA of the CDR3 is TGTGCCAGTAGTATAGGGGTCGCTGAAGAGACCCAGTACTTC. The chain combines TRBV19 with TRBJ2-5; D not certain. V lost 1 base, J lost 3 bases, and 9 bases lay in between. This CDR3 region has 14 residues. CDR1 and CDR2 from the germline V gene are LNHDA and SQIVND (reference sequence).

The chain recombines TRBV27 with TRBJ1-2; 8 nucleotides agree with TRBD1. CDR3 length: 14 amino acids. Germline CDR1 reads MNHEY; CDR2 reads SMNVEV (reference sequence). Trimming removed 6 bases from V and 8 bases from J; junction bases left unmatched: 11. The CDR3 DNA is TGTGCCAGCAGGGGCACGGGACAGGCGGGCGGCTACACCTTC. This sequence encodes CASRGTGQAGGYTF.

The J gene is TRBJ2-7, the V gene TRBV28; 10 bases match TRBD2. The CDR3 runs to 15 residues. Germline-derived CDR1 and CDR2 are MDHEN and SYDVKM. The J segment lost 0 bases and the V segment lost 10 bases, leaving 9 bases of the junction unmatched. The CDR3 is CAINQLAGASYEQYF. CDR3 in DNA: TGTGCCATCAACCAGCTAGCGGGGGCCTCCTACGAGCAGTACTTC.

The rearrangement joins TRBV28 to TRBJ2-7, with 10 positions matching TRBD1. The CDR3 totals 15 residues. The V segment lost 8 bases and the J segment 2 bases; nucleotides outside the gene matches: 9. CDR1 is MDHEN, CDR2 SYDVKM, per germline. The CDR3 reads CASLRRTGGPYEQYF. The CDR3 nucleotides read TGTGCCAGCCTACGCAGGACAGGGGGGCCCTACGAGCAGTACTTC.

On this clone: No DNA is shown, since the ends of the CDR3 on it are uncertain; the CDR3 is the one TCRdb lists. The chain recombines TRBV9 with TRBJ2-5; TRBD2 is the table's D call, not checked against the DNA. Termini included, the CDR3 measures 16 amino acids. Germline CDR1 reads SGDLS; CDR2 reads YYNGEE. CDR3 amino acids: CASSVGSGNSGSPVYF.

The gene calls are TRBV14 and TRBJ2-7; D uncertain. The CDR3 totals 12 residues. Germline V gene sequence: CDR1 SGHDN, CDR2 FVKESK. Trimming removed 6 bases from V and 3 bases from J, with 9 bases in between. The CDR3 DNA reads as TGTGCCAGCAGTGGCTTCTACTACGAGCAGTACTTC. It translates to CASSGFYYEQYF.

This chain connects TRBV27 to TRBJ1-1; the D is unclear. From germline, CDR1 is MNHEY and CDR2 SMNVEV (reference sequence). Trimming shortened V by 4 bases and J by 11 bases, and 14 bases separated the two germline ends. The CDR3 covers 12 residues. In DNA, the CDR3 is TGTGCCAGCAGTTCCTTTACCCCCGCGGCTTTCTTT. As protein: CASSSFTPAAFF.

The rearrangement uses TRBV7-8 and TRBJ2-7; 9 bases line up with TRBD2. Germline V gene sequence: CDR1 SGHVS, CDR2 FQNEAQ. The CDR3 extends over 16 amino acids. V trimming: 1 base; J trimming: 6 bases; junction bases outside the gene matches: 10. The CDR3 DNA follows: TGTGCCAGCAGCTTAGGCAGGATAGCGGGAGTTCCCGAGCAGTACTTC. Amino acids: CASSLGRIAGVPEQYF.

J is TRBJ2-7 and V is TRBV28; D is ambiguous. Trimming took 6 bases from V and 0 from J, leaving 18 bases between them. This CDR3 has 16 residues. Germline V lookup: CDR1 MDHEN, CDR2 SYDVKM. The CDR3 nucleotides read TGTGCCAGCAGAAAACCAGGCCCCCGGGTCTCCTACGAGCAGTACTTC. Translated: CASRKPGPRVSYEQYF.

The J gene is TRBJ2-5, the V gene TRBV29-1; D gene unclear. Trimming shortened V by 3 bases and J by 3 bases, and 11 bases separated the two germline ends. Germline V lookup: CDR1 SQVTM, CDR2 ANQGSEA. This CDR3 spans 13 amino acids. The CDR3 spells CSVEDWPKETQYF. The CDR3 coding sequence is TGCAGCGTTGAGGATTGGCCCAAAGAGACCCAGTACTTC.

The V gene is TRBV28, the J gene TRBJ2-3; the D is unclear. Germline V gene lookup returns CDR1 MDHEN and CDR2 SYDVKM. The ends were cut back, 1 base at V and 4 bases at J, with 6 bases in the middle. This CDR3 comprises 13 residues. The chain's CDR3 is CASSLFQPDTQYF. The CDR3 DNA sequence: TGTGCCAGCAGTTTATTCCAACCAGATACGCAGTATTTT.

The V call is TRBV5-8, the J call TRBJ1-2, with D uncertain. The CDR3 is 14 residues long. Germline loops: CDR1 SGHTS, CDR2 YDEGEE. V was shortened by 1 base and J by 3 bases, with 10 bases between the two germline ends. The DNA of the CDR3 is TGTGCCAGCAGCTTGTCTCCGGGCGACTATGGCTACACCTTC. It yields the protein CASSLSPGDYGYTF.

The genes are TRBV2 and TRBJ1-1; D perhaps matches TRBD1 (5 bases). Per the germline V gene, CDR1 is SNHLY and CDR2 is FYNNEI. Trimming removed 8 bases from V and 2 bases from J, with 12 bases in between. The CDR3 runs to 13 residues. The CDR3 protein is CASAGGRNTEAFF. As DNA, the CDR3 is TGTGCCAGCGCGGGGGGGAGAAACACTGAAGCTTTCTTT.

CDR3 loop: CASSTIGGPGANVLTF. The CDR3 region has the DNA TGTGCCAGCAGTACAATCGGCGGCCCTGGGGCCAACGTCCTGACTTTC. The chain has TRBV7-2 and TRBJ2-6; D gene uncertain. The CDR3 is 16 residues long. In germline, CDR1 is SGHTA, CDR2 FQGNSA. V lost 6 bases to trimming and J lost 2 bases, with 14 bases between them.

The chain links TRBV30 to TRBJ2-5; 10 bases fit TRBD1. Looked up from germline, CDR1 is GTSNPN and CDR2 is SVGIG (reference sequence). The CDR3 loop spans 14 amino acids. J lost 4 bases, V lost 4 bases, and 6 bases had no gene match. CDR3: CAWNTGQGVETQYF. The DNA of the CDR3 is TGTGCCTGGAACACAGGACAGGGGGTAGAGACCCAGTACTTC.

The chain has TRBV30 and TRBJ2-1; 8 nucleotides match TRBD1. The length of the CDR3 is 14 residues. Looked up from germline, CDR1 is GTSNPN and CDR2 is SVGIG (reference sequence). V lost 0 bases to trimming and J lost 7 bases; unmatched junction nucleotides: 5. In nucleotides, the CDR3 is TGTGCCTGGAGTGTCGGACAGGGCGGGAATGAGCAGTTCTTC. It translates to CAWSVGQGGNEQFF.

V and J are TRBV28 and TRBJ1-2; 10 bases map to TRBD1. Losses at the gene ends were 8 bases for V and 8 bases for J; bases not matched to a gene: 8. The germline V gene has CDR1 MDHEN and CDR2 SYDVKM. The length of the CDR3 is 13 residues. As DNA, the CDR3 is TGTGCCAGCGTTCGGGACAGGGGTGGAGGCTACACCTTC. As protein: CASVRDRGGGYTF.